Included here is one T cell receptor (beta chain) sequence, with context. Antigen: not known. Germline V lookup: CDR1 KGHSH, CDR2 LQKENI. This CDR3 contains 16 residues. The sample is drawn from a study of monozygotic twins with inflammatory bowel disease. Study-level points and caveats: Other individuals had fewer clonotypes in common with IBD patients than with healthy twins, especially with disease activity. Patients received differing immunosuppressive treatments, which may have added variability to their repertoires. The co-twins with IBD showed lower TCRbeta diversity (inverse Simpson) than their healthy siblings.

Molecular identifiers with 6-nucleotide sample barcodes were added during cDNA synthesis via template switching. Following a re-call of the 5' RACE reads, TCRdb has one entry per CDR3 protein and lacks DNA. Its clone listing holds under 150,000 distinct CDR3 sequences. This receptor was taken from a human donor with ulcerative colitis or Crohn's disease, or a healthy co-twin of an affected twin (not recorded which). This rearrangement joins TRBV18 to TRBJ1-5; TCRdb proposes TRBD1, but this gene call is untestable without DNA. Sequenced material: blood. This CDR3 reads CASSAGDRGLDQPQHF.